This entry concerns a single T cell receptor (beta chain). Its matching antigen is unknown. The data are from a study of post-analysis software for immune sequencing data. General observations from the study: Five TRBV segments, including TRBV5-6, TRBV5-1 and TRBV20-1, were more frequent in patients than controls. Strong co-clustering by F measure linked samples that shared a preparation batch. Compared with controls, patients showed significantly lower normalized Chao1 diversity.

This CDR3 contains 11 residues. V shed 4 bases and J shed 11 bases, with 12 bases lying between them. CDR1 SGHRS and CDR2 YFSETQ come from the germline V gene. Researchers reported that TCR beta cDNA libraries carried unique molecular identifiers. TCRdb recomputed calls from the PCR reads with MiXCR, one row per CDR3 protein. The sample has roughly 150,000 distinct CDR3 sequences, roughly 34% seen once. The receptor was derived from a girl aged 10 to 17 with multiple sclerosis. The chain carries TRBV5-1 and TRBJ2-5, with no clear D. Material: blood, obtained after autologous hematopoietic stem cell transplantation. The CDR3 DNA reads as TGCGCCAGCAGCGTGGGCGGTGAGCAGTACTTC. The encoded protein is CASSVGGEQYF.